Detailed here is one T cell receptor (beta chain). The data were produced by immunoSEQ multiplex PCR, yet TCRdb's version contains in-frame clones alone and is incomplete. Among about 25,000 clones listed, 85% to 90% were seen once. These data come from a study of blood T cell repertoires in COVID-19. The CDR3 spans 15 residues. Germline V gene lookup returns CDR1 SNHLY and CDR2 FYNNEI. Trimming removed 7 bases from V and 9 bases from J, with 19 bases in between. The gene calls are TRBV2 and TRBJ1-6; D unresolved. This clonotype originated in a woman of 80 years or more with acute or convalescent COVID-19. Sequences were obtained from peripheral blood. Here the CDR3 reads CASNAADGGSSPLHF. The DNA for the CDR3 is TGTGCCAGCAATGCCGCGGACGGAGGGAGTTCACCCCTCCACTTT. Full variable domain (rest looked up from reference TRBV2 and TRBJ1-6): EPEVTQTPSHQVTQMGQEVILRCVPISNHLYFYWYRQILGQKVEFLVSFYNNEISEKSEIFDDQFSVERPDGSNFTLKIRSTKLEDSAMYFCASNAADGGSSPLHFGNGTRLTVT.